This is a list of T cell receptor beta chains from one sample in a study of T-cell memory formation after mild COVID-19. TCRdb itself ran the 5' RACE reads through MiXCR, one entry per CDR3 protein. Among some 440,000 distinct CDR3 sequences, roughly 25% were seen once, and the ten largest hold approximately 12%. Sequenced input: PBMCs or a T cell subset sorted from them (not recorded which). The receptors were gathered from an adult woman who had mild COVID-19 (a few samples of this study predate the infection). Cell type and time point are not known. CDR3s include the opening cysteine and the closing phenylalanine or tryptophan. The order of the fields is V gene, CDR3 protein.

V gene: TRBV7-2; CDR3 protein: CASQLAGGPVTGELFF
V gene: TRBV4-1; CDR3 protein: CASRGTGADTQYF
V gene: TRBV7-3; CDR3 protein: CASSKGVNTEAFF
V gene: TRBV4-1; CDR3 protein: CASSQEEAGEQFF
V gene: TRBV3-1; CDR3 protein: CASSQPTAAGELFF
V gene: TRBV5-1; CDR3 protein: CASGTASTDTQYF
V gene: TRBV7-8; CDR3 protein: CASSHSGSTGDTQYF
V gene: TRBV7-2; CDR3 protein: CASSLKLAGAFPPTQYF
V gene: TRBV11-2; CDR3 protein: CASSLEFSGTPWSPEQFF
V gene: TRBV7-8; CDR3 protein: CASSSRRDIRNTEAFF
V gene: TRBV30; CDR3 protein: CAWSRFLEGEAFF
V gene: TRBV6-5; CDR3 protein: CASSYSKSILGDNEQFF
V gene: TRBV4-2; CDR3 protein: CASSIADQPQHF
V gene: TRBV12-3/TRBV12-4; CDR3 protein: CASSLVVTKGRETQYF
V gene: TRBV6-5; CDR3 protein: CASSSDRRYEQYF
V gene: TRBV7-9; CDR3 protein: CASSPAGQGAYTQYF
V gene: TRBV5-1; CDR3 protein: CASSEGQGFYEQYF
V gene: TRBV7-6; CDR3 protein: CASSKTSGGIEQYF
V gene: TRBV5-1; CDR3 protein: CASSLDSNTGELFF
V gene: TRBV6-5; CDR3 protein: CASSYGSSNQPQHF
V gene: TRBV5-1; CDR3 protein: CASSSRQGGGAEAFF
V gene: TRBV6-6; CDR3 protein: CASSYGEVWGSNGYTF
V gene: TRBV9; CDR3 protein: CASSPQTGLNSPLHF
V gene: TRBV5-1; CDR3 protein: CASSSTDIGTDTQYF
V gene: TRBV5-4; CDR3 protein: CASSFGQGDNEQFF
V gene: TRBV6-6; CDR3 protein: CASSYHQGGSEQYF
V gene: TRBV5-1; CDR3 protein: CASSFAQKETQYF
V gene: TRBV27; CDR3 protein: CASSLFIRGKVDTQYF
V gene: TRBV19; CDR3 protein: CASSTLSGTSYEQYF
V gene: TRBV5-6; CDR3 protein: CASSLTTTPYEQYF
V gene: TRBV6-2/TRBV6-3; CDR3 protein: CASSSEGTTGELFF
V gene: TRBV7-9; CDR3 protein: CASSLAPDNYGYTF
V gene: TRBV28; CDR3 protein: CASSPPGDPTGEQYF
V gene: TRBV7-9; CDR3 protein: CASSSPDGNTEAFF
V gene: TRBV7-9; CDR3 protein: CASSLHTVNTEAFF
V gene: TRBV12-3/TRBV12-4; CDR3 protein: CASSSGTVWGYTF
V gene: TRBV27; CDR3 protein: CASSGREDGSYEQYF
V gene: TRBV5-1; CDR3 protein: CASKEWTGTYEQYF
V gene: TRBV7-6; CDR3 protein: CASSSWVPLGNEKLFF
V gene: TRBV7-8; CDR3 protein: CASSAALYEQYF
V gene: TRBV5-6; CDR3 protein: CASSLARDYYNEQFF
V gene: TRBV5-1; CDR3 protein: CASSLGTAPTYEQYF
V gene: TRBV20-1; CDR3 protein: CSASRGRKYNSPLHF
V gene: TRBV21-1; CDR3 protein: CASSKDPKNIQYF
V gene: TRBV27; CDR3 protein: CASSLLGQGSGEQYF
V gene: TRBV20-1; CDR3 protein: CSARRDSYYGYTF
V gene: TRBV29-1; CDR3 protein: CSFASGLGRETQYF
V gene: TRBV5-1; CDR3 protein: CASSMGQGLTDTQYF
V gene: TRBV24-1; CDR3 protein: CATSESGASRTHEQYF
V gene: TRBV5-4; CDR3 protein: CASSLGPVGASNEQFF
V gene: TRBV7-9; CDR3 protein: CASSDTGLTGPYEQYF
V gene: TRBV24-1; CDR3 protein: CATSDSETQYF
V gene: TRBV27; CDR3 protein: CASSSRTSGSVFF
V gene: TRBV18; CDR3 protein: CASSPRSRGPDVQFF
V gene: TRBV18; CDR3 protein: CASSPSQQGTAEAFF